Here is one T cell receptor (beta chain) with its context. This specimen comes from a study of cytomegalovirus exposure and HLA in healthy donors. This CDR3 has 14 amino acids. Germline V CDR1 and CDR2: SNHLY, FYNNEI. V was clipped by 6 bases and J by 6 bases; unmatched bases: 6. Clones were read by immunoSEQ multiplex PCR, and TCRdb kept only the in-frame ones, dropping some. The table includes some 140,000 clones, approximately 84% detected once. The J gene is TRBJ1-4, the V gene TRBV2, with 8 positions matching TRBD1. Sequencing was performed on PBMCs. The sequence came from a woman between 25 and 40 years old in good health and CMV-seronegative. This CDR3 reads CASRTGAGYEKLFF. Written as DNA, the CDR3 is TGTGCCAGCAGGACAGGGGCAGGTTATGAAAAACTGTTTTTT.